A single sample is the source of the 9 T cell receptor beta chains below, sequenced in a study of T-cell reconstitution after alpha-beta-depleted transplantation in children. Unique molecular identifiers featured in how the TCRbeta library was prepared. MiXCR, run by TCRdb on the PCR reads, gives a single entry per CDR3 protein. In the table there are about 600,000 distinct CDR3 sequences, roughly 24% of which are singletons. Sequences were derived from PBMCs, mostly from graft donor cells, sampled 360 days after TCRalphabeta/CD19-depleted stem cell transplant. These receptors were collected from a boy under three years old who had a stem cell transplant for acute myeloid leukemia, so the T cells may come from the graft donor.

The chain has TRBV28 and TRBJ2-1, with 9 bases fitting TRBD1. CDR1 is MDHEN and CDR2 is SYDVKM in the germline V gene. V was clipped by 3 bases and J by 12 bases; unmatched bases: 9. The CDR3 spans 14 residues. This chain's CDR3 is CASSLRDRVPWQFF. CDR3 nucleotides: TGTGCCAGCAGTTTGCGGGACAGGGTCCCTTGGCAGTTCTTC.

CDR3 amino acids: CSASGRAGYIQYF. CDR3 coding DNA: TGCAGTGCTAGTGGGCGTGCGGGTTACATTCAGTACTTC. V is TRBV20-1 and J is TRBJ2-4; tentative D call: TRBD2 (5 bases). Germline assignment: CDR1 DFQATT and CDR2 SNEGSKA (reference sequence). The V and J ends lost 3 bases and 8 bases respectively, with 14 bases between them. The CDR3 is 13 amino acids.

This clonotype has just a few counts. The genes are TRBV10-3 and TRBJ1-1, with D unclear. The V and J ends lost 3 bases and 5 bases respectively, with 4 bases between them. CDR1 is ENHRY and CDR2 is SYGVKD in the germline V gene. The CDR3 covers 11 residues. DNA of the CDR3: TGTGCCATCAGTGAAAGGACTGAAGCTTTCTTT. Translating gives CAISERTEAFF.

This clonotype was counted at least ten times. The chain links TRBV3-1 to TRBJ2-1; the D gene is possibly TRBD1 (6 bases). V dropped 9 bases and J dropped 9 bases, with 12 bases sitting between them. The germline V gene has CDR1 LGHDT and CDR2 YNNKEL (reference sequence). CDR3 length: 11 amino acids. In DNA form, the CDR3 reads TGTGCCAGAAGCTACAGGGTTGAGCAGTTCTTC. It encodes CARSYRVEQFF.

This clonotype was seen many times. The gene calls are TRBV20-1 and TRBJ2-4, with D tentatively TRBD2 (7 bases). V shed 2 bases and J shed 4 bases, with 15 bases lying between them. This CDR3 spans 15 amino acids. Germline CDR1 DFQATT, CDR2 SNEGSKA (reference sequence). The CDR3 protein is CSARPRGAEKNIQYF. The CDR3 DNA reads as TGCAGTGCTAGACCTCGGGGGGCTGAAAAAAACATTCAGTACTTC.

In this sample, this clonotype turned up a few times. The rearrangement joins TRBV29-1 to TRBJ2-3; TRBD1 matches 9 bases. Germline loops: CDR1 SQVTM, CDR2 ANQGSEA. This CDR3 spans 14 amino acids. Trimming at V came to 6 bases and at J to 3 bases, leaving 7 bases not matched to a gene. The CDR3 nucleotides read TGCAGCGTCTCCGGGACAGGGAGTACAGATACGCAGTATTTT. Its translation: CSVSGTGSTDTQYF.

This clonotype was picked up a small number of times. The rearrangement uses TRBV7-2 and TRBJ2-3, with D possibly being TRBD1 (6 bases). With 5 bases removed from V and 4 bases from J, the gap between germline ends came to 10 bases. The CDR3 runs to 13 residues. Germline-derived CDR1 and CDR2 are SGHTA and FQGNSA. CDR3 bases: TGTGCCAGCAGCGGACAGCCCCCAGATACGCAGTATTTT. It codes for CASSGQPPDTQYF.

V usage is TRBV20-1 and J usage is TRBJ2-7; either TRBD1 or TRBD2 may supply D (5 bases each). This CDR3 is 14 amino acids long. The germline CDR1 and CDR2 sequences are DFQATT and SNEGSKA (reference sequence). Trimming took off 0 bases at V and 3 bases at J, with 12 bases between the two ends. For the CDR3, the DNA is TGCAGTGCTAGAGATGGGACGGTTGACTACGAGCAGTACTTC. It encodes CSARDGTVDYEQYF.

This clonotype was detected many times. The rearrangement joins TRBV29-1 to TRBJ2-5; no clear D. V lost 6 bases and J 1 base, leaving 12 bases between the germline ends. CDR1 is SQVTM and CDR2 is ANQGSEA in the germline V gene. The CDR3 has 13 residues. The DNA for the CDR3 is TGCAGCGTGTTCAGATTTGCCCAAGAGACCCAGTACTTC. As protein: CSVFRFAQETQYF.